Shown below are 20 T cell receptor beta chains from a single sample sequenced in a study of CD8 T cells in ankylosing spondylitis. TCRdb passed the 5' RACE reads through MiXCR, listing each CDR3 protein once. The sample carries about 36,000 distinct CDR3 sequences, roughly 12% recorded once. Material for sequencing was synovial fluid, either unsorted or a sorted T cell fraction (not recorded which). The source of these receptors is a male donor with ankylosing spondylitis.

This clonotype was detected ten times or more. The chain employs TRBV5-1 and TRBJ1-6; D perhaps matches TRBD1 (5 bases). This CDR3 is 15 amino acids long. Germline CDR1 is SGHRS and CDR2 is YFSETQ. Trimming removed 0 bases from V and 5 bases from J, with 9 bases in between. The CDR3 region has the DNA TGCGCCAGCAGCTTGGACTTGGGGGATAATTCACCCCTCCACTTT. Amino acids: CASSLDLGDNSPLHF. Combining the CDR3 with reference TRBV5-1 and TRBJ1-6 gives the whole variable domain KAGVTQTPRYLIKTRGQQVTLSCSPISGHRSVSWYQQTPGQGLQFLFEYFSETQRNKGNFPGRFSGRQFSNSRSEMNVSTLELGDSALYLCASSLDLGDNSPLHFGNGTRLTVT.

This clonotype was recorded a few times. V and J are TRBV4-1 and TRBJ2-7; TRBD2 matches at 12 bases. Germline loops: CDR1 MGHRA, CDR2 YSYEKL. The CDR3 length is 19 residues. Trimming removed 3 bases from V and 5 bases from J; junction bases left unmatched: 17. The CDR3 nucleotides read TGCGCCAGCAGCCAGCCACAACTAGCGGGAGGAAAGTTCTATAACGAGCAGTACTTC. Protein: CASSQPQLAGGKFYNEQYF.

Sample share makes this clonotype large. The V gene is TRBV24-1, the J gene TRBJ2-1; D is perhaps TRBD1 or TRBD2 (5 bases each). CDR3 length equals 14 residues. The V and J ends lost 4 bases and 8 bases respectively, with 14 bases between them. CDR1 and CDR2 from the germline V gene are KGHDR and SFDVKD. CDR3 DNA: TGTGCCACCAGTGACCTTAATGAGGGGCATGAGCAGTTCTTC. Translating gives CATSDLNEGHEQFF.

Only a few counts were recorded for this clonotype. A single base separates this from a much larger clone, so it may be a read error. The conserved closing phenylalanine or tryptophan is absent in this CDR3, likely reflecting a read error. The genes are TRBV6-2 or TRBV6-3 and TRBJ1-1, with D hard to call. Germline V lookup: CDR1 MNHEY, CDR2 SVGEGT. CDR3 size: 13 residues. The V and J ends lost 8 bases and 2 bases respectively, with 12 bases between them. This chain's CDR3 is CASCRTENTEAFV. The CDR3 DNA follows: TGTGCCAGCTGCCGGACGGAAAACACTGAAGCTTTCGTT.

This clonotype has a count of ten or more. This chain links TRBV28 with TRBJ2-2; 9 bases map to TRBD2. CDR1 is MDHEN, CDR2 SYDVKM, per germline. V trimming: 7 bases; J trimming: 6 bases; junction bases outside the gene matches: 9. The CDR3 spans 15 residues. The CDR3 spells CASNPGTSFPGELFF. The CDR3 bases are TGTGCCAGCAACCCCGGGACTAGCTTCCCCGGGGAGCTGTTTTTT.

The J gene is TRBJ2-2, the V gene TRBV5-5; 7 bases agree with TRBD1. CDR1 is SGHKS, CDR2 YYEKEE, per germline (reference sequence). V trimming: 4 bases; J trimming: 5 bases; junction bases outside the gene matches: 5. The CDR3 contains 14 residues. The CDR3 nucleotides read TGTGCCAGCAGCGGCCAGGGGGTTACCGGGGAGCTGTTTTTT. Its protein product is CASSGQGVTGELFF.

The V and J genes are TRBV5-5 and TRBJ1-5; no definite D call. This CDR3 is 15 amino acids long. V was trimmed by 0 bases and J by 4 bases, leaving 11 bases between them. CDR1 is SGHKS and CDR2 is YYEKEE in the germline V gene (reference sequence). CDR3 DNA sequence: TGTGCCAGCAGCTTGGCCCAGCGGAGGAATCAGCCCCAGCATTTT. It yields the protein CASSLAQRRNQPQHF. The whole variable domain, filled in from reference TRBV5-5 and TRBJ1-5, reads DAGVTQSPTHLIKTRGQQVTLRCSPISGHKSVSWYQQVLGQGPQFIFQYYEKEERGRGNFPDRFSARQFPNYSSELNVNALLLGDSALYLCASSLAQRRNQPQHFGDGTRLSIL.

J is TRBJ2-3 and V is TRBV5-5; tentatively, D is TRBD2 (5 bases). Germline values: CDR1 SGHKS, CDR2 YYEKEE (reference sequence). The CDR3 contains 17 residues. The V end was cut by 1 base, the J end by 6 bases, with 21 bases between. CDR3 protein: CASSLFRVGLNSDTQYF. CDR3 in DNA: TGTGCCAGCAGCTTGTTTCGGGTCGGACTGAACTCGGATACGCAGTATTTT.

The chain carries TRBV10-3 and TRBJ2-7; tentative D call: TRBD1 (5 bases). The CDR3 has 14 residues. The V and J ends lost 6 bases and 3 bases respectively, with 15 bases between them. CDR1 and CDR2 (germline): ENHRY, SYGVKD. CDR3 loop: CAISPGYSRYEQYF. In DNA, the CDR3 is TGTGCCATCAGCCCAGGGTATAGCCGCTACGAGCAGTACTTC.

The gene calls are TRBV10-2 and TRBJ2-5, with D uncertain. The CDR3 has 15 residues. Trimming left V 2 bases short and J 4 bases short, with 14 bases between. Germline CDR1 and CDR2: WSHSY and SAAADI. The CDR3 here is CASSEEAPLRETQYF. CDR3 nucleotides: TGCGCCAGCAGTGAGGAGGCCCCGTTACGAGAGACCCAGTACTTC.

In this sample, this clonotype turned up a few times. This chain connects TRBV6-4 to TRBJ2-1, with no clear D. The germline gives CDR1 MRHNA, CDR2 SNTAGT. V dropped 3 bases and J dropped 3 bases, with 15 bases sitting between them. CDR3 length: 16 amino acids. The CDR3 nucleotides read TGTGCCAGCAGTGAATCTGGCAGTCGGATCTACAATGAGCAGTTCTTC. This sequence encodes CASSESGSRIYNEQFF.

As for this clonotype: The CDR3 ends on some other residue instead of the conserved phenylalanine or tryptophan, so this is likely a read error. The J gene is TRBJ1-1, the V gene TRBV2, with TRBD1 matching over 7 bases. The J segment lost 1 base and the V segment lost 1 base, leaving 3 bases of the junction unmatched. Germline V gene sequence: CDR1 SNHLY, CDR2 FYNNEI. The CDR3 covers 15 residues. In nucleotides, the CDR3 is TGTGCCAGCAGTGAAGTACAGGGGAAGAACACTGAAGCTTTCCTT. Translation: CASSEVQGKNTEAFL.

This clonotype was seen only a few times. The rearrangement uses TRBV25-1 and TRBJ1-6, with TRBD1 matching over 10 bases. V lost 6 bases and J lost 6; bases outside the gene matches: 8. The germline V gene encodes CDR1 MGHDK and CDR2 SYGVNS. CDR3 size: 16 residues. CDR3 protein: CASRDGDRGGNSPLHF. CDR3 DNA: TGTGCCAGCAGGGATGGGGACAGGGGAGGTAATTCACCCCTCCACTTT.

The J gene is TRBJ2-1, the V gene TRBV6-6; D gene ambiguous. Trimming removed 1 base at V and 7 bases at J, with 5 bases between. The CDR3 has 12 residues. Germline assignment: CDR1 MNHNY and CDR2 SVGAGI (reference sequence). The CDR3 bases are TGTGCCAGCAGTTACTGGGGTAATGAGCAGTTCTTC. Encoded protein: CASSYWGNEQFF.

The CDR3 region has the DNA TGTGCCAGCAGCTTTCCCGGGGGACAGCCGAACACTGAAGCTTTCTTT. Translation gives CASSFPGGQPNTEAFF. The V gene is TRBV7-9, the J gene TRBJ1-1; TRBD1 matches at 7 bases. V trimming: 3 bases; J trimming: 1 base; junction bases outside the gene matches: 8. Germline CDR1 is SEHNR and CDR2 is FQNEAQ (reference sequence). CDR3 length equals 16 residues.

This sequence joins TRBV6-1 and TRBJ1-2, with TRBD1 identical over 9 bases. Losses at the gene ends were 6 bases for V and 8 bases for J; bases not matched to a gene: 7. The V gene's germline CDR1 is MNHNS and CDR2 SASEGT. CDR3 length: 13 amino acids. The DNA for the CDR3 is TGTGCCAGCAGACCGGGACAGGGAAACGGCTACACCTTC. This sequence encodes CASRPGQGNGYTF.

This clonotype was picked up a small number of times. V and J are TRBV12-3 or TRBV12-4 and TRBJ1-1; 10 bases are a match to TRBD1. CDR3 length equals 15 residues. The ends lost 6 bases at V and 2 bases at J; junction bases unmatched: 6. CDR3 DNA: TGTGCCAGCAGGCCAGAGACAGGGGGCAACACTGAAGCTTTCTTT. This sequence encodes CASRPETGGNTEAFF.

At least ten counts were recorded for this clonotype. The chain links TRBV6-2 or TRBV6-3 to TRBJ1-2; D is ambiguous. The CDR3 length is 10 residues. V lost 10 bases and J lost 3, with 6 bases in between. Germline-derived CDR1 and CDR2 are MNHEY and SVGEGT. The DNA of the CDR3 is TGTGCCACCTCAGACTATGGCTACACCTTC. Translated, it gives CATSDYGYTF.

The chain couples TRBV4-2 to TRBJ2-3; D call uncertain. The CDR3 spans 16 residues. V was trimmed by 2 bases and J by 0 bases, leaving 12 bases between them. Germline V lookup: CDR1 LGHNA, CDR2 YNFKEQ. CDR3 nucleotide sequence: TGTGCCAGCAGCCAAAGGCCTCCAGGAAGCACAGATACGCAGTATTTT. Translation: CASSQRPPGSTDTQYF.

This sequence joins TRBV6-5 and TRBJ2-7; D ambiguous. Germline values: CDR1 MNHEY, CDR2 SVGAGI. V was pared by 2 bases and J by 4 bases, with 12 bases between. The CDR3 extends over 14 amino acids. The CDR3 sequence: CASSYPPRPYEQYF. CDR3 in DNA: TGTGCCAGCAGTTACCCCCCAAGGCCTTACGAGCAGTACTTC.